This TCR beta chain appears in the sequencing data of a study of molecular identifiers for immune sequencing clone quantification. Study overall: Naive CD8 cell RNA, from 20,000 or 100,000 cells, was split five ways in replicates, with four sequenced. Study findings and constraints: Clonotypes topping 20 RNA copies carried over 98% of effector molecules but under 1% of naive ones.

This clonotype has a count of ten or more. Its specificity is unknown. Germline V gene sequence: CDR1 MNHEY, CDR2 SVGEGT. The CDR3 spans 11 residues. Trimming stripped 2 bases from V and 7 bases from J, with 6 bases between. Previously reported methods and listed TCR primers produced the bulk TCR libraries. A single record per CDR3 protein comes from TCRdb applying MiXCR to the PCR reads. The sample has around 480,000 distinct CDR3 sequences, 25% seen once; the top ten hold 0.7% to 0.9%. V gene TRBV6-2 or TRBV6-3 combines with J gene TRBJ2-7, with D hard to call. The sequence was collected from a human donor in good health. Some libraries in this study had Jurkat cell RNA spiked in. The sample taken for sequencing was naive CD8+ T cells from blood, with Jurkat cell RNA spiked in. Regarding subset: FACS-sorted CD8+CD4-CCR7+CD45RA+ naive T cells. This chain's CDR3 is CASSYVREQYF. The CDR3 DNA is TGTGCCAGCAGTTACGTAAGGGAGCAGTACTTC.